Sequencing of this T cell receptor (beta chain) was carried out in a study of blood T cell repertoires in COVID-19. Study-level background: Acute-phase and convalescent COVID-19 samples originated in the United States, Italy and Spain. Sources were T cells, B-cell-depleted T cells, or PBMCs; the material itself was cDNA or gDNA.

Under the authors' procedure: Counts of nucleated cells, estimated from reference gene primer amplification, were obtained. TCRdb keeps only in-frame clones here, not all; method: immunoSEQ multiplex PCR. The D gene and trimming were derived from the DNA, and the V and J assignments and clone size from that table. The table shows roughly 330,000 clones, with around 87% occurring only once. This CDR3 has 14 amino acids. Deletions cut 3 bases from V and 8 bases from J, with 16 bases between. Germline CDR1 and CDR2: KGHSH and LQKENI. Living in 24 US areas, the participants were between roughly 18 and 89 years of age.

The receptor was derived from a woman aged 30 to 39 who had recovered from COVID-19. Sequencing used PBMCs or T cells enriched from blood (not recorded which). The chain couples TRBV18 to TRBJ1-2; tentatively, D is TRBD1 (5 bases). The CDR3 bases are TGTGCCAGCTCACCCCGGGGGGGGGTCGGAGGCTACACCTTC. It yields the protein CASSPRGGVGGYTF.